Listed below are T cell receptor beta chains from one sample, sequenced in a study of metastatic and nonmetastatic thyroid tumors. TCRdb re-clonotyped the PCR reads via MiXCR. The repertoire consists of about 69,000 clones, with approximately 15% occurring once and the leading ten covering over 6.5%. Sequencing was done on a sample of blood. The source of these receptors is a male donor with papillary thyroid cancer or a benign thyroid nodule (not recorded which). Some clones in this sample may be carry-over from other donors' samples. Both conserved end residues are part of each CDR3. D genes are given only for firm matches. Rows give clone size only sometimes, using once, few, many, or a class for an expanded clone.

many	TRBV3-1	14	NA	TRBJ2-3	CASSQARRWDTQYF	TGTGCCAGCAGCCAAGCCCGCAGATGGGATACGCAGTATTTT
NA	TRBV12-3/TRBV12-4	12	NA	TRBJ1-1	CASSPMGDEAFF	TGTGCCAGCAGTCCTATGGGAGATGAAGCTTTCTTT
many	TRBV7-9	14	NA	TRBJ2-1	CASSLTGIGYEQFF	TGTGCCAGCAGCTTAACAGGCATTGGGTATGAGCAGTTCTTC
many	TRBV10-3	16	TRBD1	TRBJ1-4	CATSGTGGPHLEKLFF	TGTGCCACGTCCGGGACAGGGGGGCCTCATTTGGAAAAACTGTTTTTT
many	TRBV2	11	TRBD1	TRBJ2-1	CASSERGQEFF	TGTGCCAGCAGTGAGAGGGGGCAGGAGTTCTTC
NA	TRBV27	15	NA	TRBJ1-6	CASSLSIVCNSPLHF	TGTGCCAGCAGTTTATCGATCGTGTGTAATTCACCCCTCCACTTT
few	TRBV28	12	NA	TRBJ1-2	CASSEGRYGYTF	TGTGCCAGCTCAGAGGGCCGCTATGGCTACACCTTC
many	TRBV7-9	15	TRBD2	TRBJ2-1	CASSLTSGGYNEQFF	TGTGCCAGCAGCTTGACTAGCGGGGGTTACAATGAGCAGTTCTTC
NA	TRBV7-7	13	TRBD2	TRBJ2-5	CASSLGLEETQYF	TGTGCTAGCAGCTTAGGACTAGAAGAGACCCAGTACTTC
NA	TRBV11-3	15	TRBD1	TRBJ2-5	CASSTKSGGAETQYF	TGTGCCAGCAGCACAAAATCAGGGGGCGCAGAGACCCAGTACTTC
many	TRBV7-3	13	NA	TRBJ2-1	CASSLTGANEQFF	TGTGCCAGCAGCTTAACGGGTGCCAATGAGCAGTTCTTC
many	TRBV24-1	16	TRBD1	TRBJ1-5	CATSDSEDRVNQPQHF	TGTGCCACCAGTGATTCGGAGGACAGGGTCAATCAGCCCCAGCATTTT
medium-sized	TRBV6-5	15	NA	TRBJ1-6	CASSYSKGMNSPLHF	TGTGCCAGCAGTTACTCGAAGGGGATGAATTCACCCCTCCACTTT
many	TRBV9	16	NA	TRBJ2-3	CASSVEGGGLADTQYF	TGTGCCAGCAGCGTAGAGGGGGGAGGTCTCGCAGATACGCAGTATTTT
many	TRBV4-3	13	NA	TRBJ1-4	CASSQDIEEKLFF	TGCGCCAGCAGCCAAGATATAGAGGAAAAACTGTTTTTT
many	TRBV6-4	15	NA	TRBJ2-2	CASSVSDSYTGELFF	TGTGCCAGCAGTGTATCTGACAGCTACACCGGGGAGCTGTTTTTT
many	TRBV20-1	14	NA	TRBJ1-2	CSAREGPRPYGYTF	TGCAGTGCTAGAGAAGGGCCCCGACCCTATGGCTACACCTTC
many	TRBV20-1	15	TRBD2	TRBJ2-2	CSAREVGGYTGELFF	TGCAGTGCCCGGGAGGTGGGAGGGTACACCGGGGAGCTGTTTTTT
few	TRBV7-7	16	NA	TRBJ1-3	CASGRSPSGGGNTIYF	TGTGCTAGCGGCCGCTCCCCTTCGGGTGGAGGAAACACCATATATTTT
many	TRBV10-2	13	NA	TRBJ1-1	CASTLGRNTEAFF	TGCGCCAGCACCCTAGGCCGGAACACTGAAGCTTTCTTT
many	TRBV5-1	12	NA	TRBJ2-2	CASSPQSGELFF	TGCGCCAGCAGCCCCCAGTCGGGGGAGCTGTTTTTT
many	TRBV28	15	NA	TRBJ2-1	CASTFGQGESNEQFF	TGTGCCAGCACCTTCGGCCAGGGTGAAAGTAATGAGCAGTTCTTC
few	TRBV6-1	14	TRBD2	TRBJ2-1	CASSLEAGGAEQFF	TGTGCCAGCAGTCTAGAGGCGGGAGGGGCTGAGCAGTTCTTC
NA	TRBV7-9	15	NA	TRBJ1-1	CASSTPYRAPTGAFF	TGTGCCAGCAGCACTCCTTACAGGGCCCCCACTGGAGCTTTCTTT
NA	TRBV28	16	NA	TRBJ2-1	CASSQGMPYSYNEQFF	TGTGCCAGCAGCCAAGGCATGCCCTATTCCTACAATGAGCAGTTCTTC
many	TRBV5-4	14	TRBD1	TRBJ2-7	CASSSQGALYEQYF	TGTGCCAGCAGCTCTCAGGGGGCCCTCTACGAGCAGTACTTC
many	TRBV18	13	NA	TRBJ2-1	CASSPLVSAQQFF	TGTGCCAGCTCACCATTAGTGAGCGCCCAGCAGTTCTTC
many	TRBV7-2	14	NA	TRBJ1-3	CASSPIGLGDTIYF	TGTGCCAGCAGCCCCATCGGCCTCGGGGACACCATATATTTT
many	TRBV6-2/TRBV6-3	12	NA	TRBJ1-1	CASKLRGTKAFF	TGTGCCAGCAAATTACGAGGGACTAAAGCTTTCTTT
many	TRBV7-3	15	TRBD1	TRBJ2-6	CASSGQVSGANVLTF	TGTGCCAGCAGCGGACAGGTCTCTGGGGCCAACGTCCTGACTTTC
many	TRBV12-3/TRBV12-4	16	TRBD2	TRBJ2-3	CASSWIAGGLTDTQYF	TGTGCCAGCAGTTGGATAGCGGGAGGCCTCACAGATACGCAGTATTTT
NA	TRBV5-5	12	NA	TRBJ2-4	CASSRRGNIQYF	TGTGCCAGCAGCCGCAGGGGAAACATTCAGTACTTC
many	TRBV24-1	15	NA	TRBJ2-3	CATSGSRENTDTQYF	TGTGCCACCAGTGGGTCCAGGGAAAACACAGATACGCAGTATTTT
many	TRBV12-3/TRBV12-4	12	NA	TRBJ1-1	CASSLTASGAFF	TGTGCCAGCAGTTTGACCGCGTCCGGAGCTTTCTTT
many	TRBV5-4	16	TRBD1	TRBJ1-2	CASSLGEGTANYGYTF	TGTGCCAGCAGCTTGGGGGAGGGGACAGCTAACTATGGCTACACCTTC
few	TRBV19	15	NA	TRBJ1-5	CATEGGQSFGQPQHF	TGTGCCACCGAAGGTGGACAGAGTTTTGGTCAGCCCCAGCATTTT
few	TRBV6-1	13	NA	TRBJ1-5	CASLRDVNQPQHF	TGTGCCAGCCTCCGTGACGTCAATCAGCCCCAGCATTTT
NA	TRBV28	14	NA	TRBJ1-6	CASSLTAYNSPLHF	TGTGCCAGCAGTTTAACAGCTTATAATTCACCCCTCCACTTT
NA	TRBV5-4	14	NA	TRBJ2-2	CASSLIGVTGELFF	TGTGCCAGCAGCTTGATTGGGGTTACCGGGGAGCTGTTTTTT
NA	TRBV2	15	NA	TRBJ2-7	CASSGFVFLRLEQYF	TGTGCCAGCAGTGGGTTTGTGTTTCTCCGGCTCGAGCAGTACTTC
medium-sized	TRBV6-1	14	NA	TRBJ1-1	CASTLTGRNTEAFF	TGTGCCAGCACTCTAACAGGGAGGAACACTGAAGCTTTCTTT
NA	TRBV9	16	NA	TRBJ1-1	CASSVAAHWEGTEAFF	TGTGCCAGCAGCGTAGCCGCCCATTGGGAAGGGACTGAAGCTTTCTTT
many	TRBV20-1	16	TRBD1	TRBJ1-2	CSAQNRDRSYNYGYTF	TGCAGTGCCCAAAACCGGGACAGGAGCTATAACTATGGCTACACCTTC
NA	TRBV6-9	14	NA	TRBJ1-1	CASIYLRGNTEAFF	TGCGCCAGCATTTATTTAAGGGGGAACACTGAAGCTTTCTTT
NA	TRBV12-3/TRBV12-4	16	TRBD2	TRBJ2-1	CASTPTGTSGRTEQFF	TGTGCCAGCACCCCCACCGGGACTAGCGGGAGGACTGAGCAGTTCTTC